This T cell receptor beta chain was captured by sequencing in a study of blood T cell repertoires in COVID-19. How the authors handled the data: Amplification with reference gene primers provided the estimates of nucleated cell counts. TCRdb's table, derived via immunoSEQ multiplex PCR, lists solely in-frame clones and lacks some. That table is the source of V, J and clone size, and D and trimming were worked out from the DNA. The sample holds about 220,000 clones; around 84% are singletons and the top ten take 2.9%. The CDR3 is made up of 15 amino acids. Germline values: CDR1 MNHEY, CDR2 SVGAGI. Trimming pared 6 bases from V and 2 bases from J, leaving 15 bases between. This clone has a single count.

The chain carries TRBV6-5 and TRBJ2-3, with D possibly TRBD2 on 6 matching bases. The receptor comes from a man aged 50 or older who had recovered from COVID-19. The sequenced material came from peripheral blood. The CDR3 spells CASSPGGLNTDTQYF. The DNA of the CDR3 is TGTGCCAGCAGCCCCGGCGGACTAAACACAGATACGCAGTATTTT.